The 14 T cell receptor beta chains reported below all come from one sample, sequenced in a study of T cells in localized non-small cell lung cancer. The repertoire was sequenced with immunoSEQ multiplex PCR; TCRdb's copy has only in-frame clones and lacks some. This table has about 61,000 clones, approximately 90% appearing once. Sequencing was performed on peripheral blood, taken before any cancer treatment. These receptors all stem from a man between 35 and 75 years old with stage I squamous cell lung carcinoma.

The count of this clone is one. The chain uses TRBV7-9 and TRBJ2-1; 10 nucleotides match TRBD2. The CDR3 is 15 amino acids. Germline V lookup: CDR1 SEHNR, CDR2 FQNEAQ (reference sequence). Germline trimming cut 3 bases from V and 6 bases from J; bases unmatched to any gene: 5. CDR3 sequence: CASSFGGTSANEQFF. The CDR3 DNA reads as TGTGCCAGCAGCTTCGGCGGGACTAGCGCCAATGAGCAGTTCTTC.

The chain joins TRBV27 to TRBJ1-2; weak D call: TRBD1 (5 bases). The V end lost 8 bases, the J end lost 8 bases, and 21 bases lay between the germline ends. Germline V lookup: CDR1 MNHEY, CDR2 SMNVEV (reference sequence). There are 14 residues in the CDR3. The CDR3 sequence: CASSKLGTLRGYTF. The CDR3 DNA sequence: TGTGCCAGCTCAAAGCTCGGGACTCTGCGAGGCTACACCTTC.

The genes are TRBV5-5 and TRBJ1-5; D possibly corresponds to TRBD1 (6 bases). The CDR3 extends over 14 amino acids. Trimming removed 0 bases at V and 7 bases at J, with 11 bases between. Germline-derived CDR1 and CDR2 are SGHKS and YYEKEE (reference sequence). This CDR3 is CASSLVGGGQPQHF. The CDR3 DNA reads TGTGCCAGCAGCTTGGTTGGAGGGGGACAGCCCCAGCATTTT.

The V gene is TRBV6-1, the J gene TRBJ2-7, with D possibly matching TRBD2 (5 bases). This CDR3 contains 13 residues. The V end was cut by 4 bases, the J end by 2 bases, with 9 bases between. CDR1 and CDR2 (germline): MNHNS, SASEGT. This CDR3 is CASSAPGTYEQYF. CDR3 sequence (DNA): TGTGCCAGCAGTGCCCCGGGGACCTACGAGCAGTACTTC.

The table lists this clone with a count of one. Germline is not matched at one junction end, which may reflect a read error. This chain links TRBV7-7 with TRBJ2-5; possibly TRBD1 or TRBD2 for D (6 bases each). Per the germline V gene, CDR1 is SSHAT and CDR2 is FNYEAQ (reference sequence). CDR3 size: 14 residues. The DNA for the CDR3 is TGTGCTAGCAGCTTAAGGGGGGAAGGAGAGACCCAGTACTTC. It yields the protein CASSLRGEGETQYF.

The rearrangement joins TRBV10-2 to TRBJ2-7; 8 bases line up with TRBD2. Trimming took 5 bases from V and 5 from J; bases not matched to a gene: 5. The CDR3 covers 13 residues. Germline V gene data show CDR1 as WSHSY and CDR2 as SAAADI. CDR3 residues: CASSTAGGDEQYF. CDR3 DNA sequence: TGCGCCAGCAGTACTGCGGGAGGCGACGAGCAGTACTTC.

This chain joins TRBV5-4 and TRBJ2-1; 8 nucleotides match TRBD2. This CDR3 comprises 15 residues. Looked up from germline, CDR1 is SGHNT and CDR2 is YYREEE (reference sequence). Trimming took 1 base from V and 6 from J; bases not matched to a gene: 6. In DNA form, the CDR3 reads TGTGCCAGCAGCTTGAGGGCTAGCGGGTTCAATGAGCAGTTCTTC. It codes for CASSLRASGFNEQFF.

The chain carries TRBV25-1 and TRBJ2-7; 10 positions agree with TRBD1. Germline V gives CDR1 MGHDK, CDR2 SYGVNS. The CDR3 extends over 13 amino acids. V shed 10 bases, J shed 4 bases, and the junction held 7 bases outside the gene matches. The CDR3 protein is CATTPGQGYEQYF. CDR3 coding DNA: TGTGCCACTACTCCGGGACAGGGGTACGAGCAGTACTTC.

The chain couples TRBV30 to TRBJ2-7, with D perhaps TRBD1 or TRBD2 (6 bases each). The germline V and J ends were trimmed by 2 bases and 2 bases, with 16 bases remaining between them. CDR3 length: 15 residues. CDR1 and CDR2 (germline): GTSNPN, SVGIG (reference sequence). This chain's CDR3 is CAWSPLGGPPYEQYF. As DNA, the CDR3 is TGTGCCTGGAGTCCTCTGGGGGGCCCCCCCTACGAGCAGTACTTC.

The chain recombines TRBV2 with TRBJ2-3; D is unresolved. This CDR3 contains 15 residues. V was shortened by 6 bases and J by 0 bases, with 13 bases between the two germline ends. Per germline, CDR1 SNHLY and CDR2 FYNNEI. In DNA form, the CDR3 reads TGTGCCAGCAGACTGTTGTTATCTAGCACAGATACGCAGTATTTT. Protein: CASRLLLSSTDTQYF.

The chain couples TRBV21-1 to TRBJ2-4; TRBD1 is the table's D call and was not checked against the DNA. TRBV21-1 is recorded as a pseudogene. This CDR3 has 18 amino acids. CDR3 region: CASSKEETGAVAKNIQYF. The CDR3 coding sequence is TGTGCCAGCAGCAAAGAGGAGACAGGGGCCGTAGCCAAAAACATTCAGTACTTC.

This clone was detected only once. This rearrangement joins TRBV7-6 to TRBJ1-1, with a possible D match to TRBD1 (5 bases). Per germline, CDR1 SGHVS and CDR2 FNYEAQ. The CDR3 runs to 12 residues. V dropped 3 bases and J dropped 7 bases, with 9 bases sitting between them. CDR3 DNA: TGTGCCAGCAGCTTCGGGGGGGATGAAGCTTTCTTT. This sequence encodes CASSFGGDEAFF. The complete variable domain, with remaining parts taken from reference TRBV7-6 and TRBJ1-1, reads GAGVSQSPRYKVTKRGQDVALRCDPISGHVSLYWYRQALGQGPEFLTYFNYEAQQDKSGLPNDRFSAERPEGSISTLTIQRTEQRDSAMYRCASSFGGDEAFFGQGTRLTVV.

The V gene is TRBV13, the J gene TRBJ2-2; 10 bases map to TRBD2. This CDR3 contains 17 residues. The germline V gene encodes CDR1 PRHDT and CDR2 FYEKMQ (reference sequence). The J segment lost 6 bases and the V segment lost 1 base, leaving 8 bases of the junction unmatched. The CDR3 region has the DNA TGTGCCAGCAGCTTAGTGGGGCTAGCGGGAGATGCCGGGGAGCTGTTTTTT. The encoded protein is CASSLVGLAGDAGELFF.

This clone was picked up many times. The CDR3 region has the DNA TGTGCCGACGCGGGGCCTGGCTACACCTTC. Residues: CADAGPGYTF. The rearrangement uses TRBV2 and TRBJ1-2, with D possibly matching TRBD1 (5 bases). The V gene lost 11 bases and the J gene lost 7 bases, with 11 bases spanning the gap. This CDR3 is built from 10 residues. Looked up from germline, CDR1 is SNHLY and CDR2 is FYNNEI.